This T cell receptor beta chain was captured by sequencing in a study of OX40 agonist ivuxolimab in advanced cancers. About the study: It was ivuxolimab, an agonistic anti-OX40 (CD134) antibody, that patients were treated with.

Worth noting for this clone: Its cognate antigen is unknown.

Only in-frame clones appear in the TCRdb table, and some are missing; sequencing was by immunoSEQ multiplex PCR. The sample includes some 70,000 clones, around 82% of them seen just once. CDR3 length: 15 residues. Trimming at V came to 5 bases and at J to 6 bases, leaving 10 bases not matched to a gene. Germline V gives CDR1 LNHNV, CDR2 YYDKDF (reference sequence). Study observations and caveats: Expanded clones belonging to CD8+ T cells outnumbered, on average, those of CD4+. Low normalized T-cell clonal expansion was additionally recorded for some nonresponders. The study found among the lowest clonal expansion in partial responders at 0.1-3.0 mg/kg.

This sequence was found in an adult with an advanced solid tumor such as melanoma, head and neck, liver or kidney cancer. The specimen comprised CD4+ or CD8+ T cells sorted from blood, sampled in a trial of the OX40 agonist ivuxolimab. V usage is TRBV15 and J usage is TRBJ2-5; 9 bases are shared with TRBD1. DNA for the CDR3: TGTGCCACCAGCCGTGGAACAGGGGGCGAAAAGACCCAGTACTTC. This codes for CATSRGTGGEKTQYF.